The 22 T cell receptor beta chains below come from one sample, sequenced in a study of tumor-infiltrating lymphocytes in oesophageal squamous cell carcinoma. TCRdb reprocessed the PCR reads with MiXCR, giving one entry per CDR3 protein. The table records approximately 20,000 distinct CDR3 sequences, approximately 40% of them present only once. The sample consisted of normal esophageal tissue next to the tumor. The receptors stem from a male donor with esophageal squamous cell carcinoma.

The sample holds a few counts of this clonotype. This chain connects TRBV20-1 to TRBJ2-3; 9 bases agree with TRBD1. Germline V gene lookup returns CDR1 DFQATT and CDR2 SNEGSKA (reference sequence). The CDR3 has 15 residues. CDR3 bases: TGCAGCTGCACGGGTACAGGGGGCATAACAGATACGCAGTATTTT. Amino acid sequence: CSCTGTGGITDTQYF.

In its sample, this clonotype was seen many times. The chain employs TRBV28 and TRBJ2-4; 7 bases agree with TRBD2. Matching the DNA end better, TRBJ2-7 makes the J call doubtful. CDR1 and CDR2 from the germline V gene are MDHEN and SYDVKM. The CDR3 totals 12 residues. The CDR3 spells CATGGSSTEQYF. CDR3 bases: TGTGCCACCGGGGGGTCATCGACCGAGCAGTACTTC.

The chain links TRBV5-4 to TRBJ2-5; no clear D gene. This CDR3 spans 15 amino acids. Germline CDR1 is SGHNT and CDR2 is YYREEE (reference sequence). Trimming removed 4 bases from V and 11 bases from J, with 24 bases in between. The CDR3 sequence: CASSKQTVTYNEQYF. In nucleotides, the CDR3 is TGTGCCAGCAGCAAACAGACTGTCACCTACAATGAGCAGTACTTC.

This clonotype was recorded at least ten times. V gene TRBV6-6 combines with J gene TRBJ2-7; 12 bases fit TRBD1. This CDR3 is 17 amino acids long. The germline V gene has CDR1 MNHNY and CDR2 SVGAGI (reference sequence). V shed 2 bases, J shed 5 bases, and the junction held 10 bases outside the gene matches. The CDR3 here is CASSYREPGQGAHEQYF. In DNA, the CDR3 is TGTGCCAGCAGTTACCGCGAACCGGGACAGGGGGCCCACGAGCAGTACTTC.

Only a few counts were recorded for this clonotype. The chain carries TRBV7-6 and TRBJ2-3; TRBD1 matches 9 bases. This CDR3 is built from 15 residues. The V gene's germline CDR1 is SGHVS and CDR2 FNYEAQ. J was trimmed by 3 bases and V by 6 bases; bases with no gene match: 7. In DNA, the CDR3 is TGTGCCAGCAGTTGGGGAGGGACAGGGACAGATACGCAGTATTTT. Protein: CASSWGGTGTDTQYF.

This clonotype was detected only a few times. This sequence joins TRBV10-1 and TRBJ2-7; 9 bases fit TRBD2. V was clipped by 3 bases and J by 2 bases; unmatched bases: 5. This CDR3 is built from 15 residues. The germline V gene encodes CDR1 WNHNN and CDR2 SYGVQD (reference sequence). Here the CDR3 DNA reads TGCGCCAGCAGTGATGGCGGGAGGGAAACCTACGAGCAGTACTTC. Protein product: CASSDGGRETYEQYF.

This clonotype showed up just a few times. The V call is TRBV12-5, the J call TRBJ2-3; D ambiguous. The germline CDR1 and CDR2 sequences are LGHNT and FRNRAP. V lost 2 bases, J lost 5 bases, and 2 bases lay in between. The CDR3 sequence is 11 residues long. In DNA form, the CDR3 reads TGTGCTAGTGGTTTGTTAGATACGCAGTATTTT. As protein: CASGLLDTQYF.

This chain joins TRBV7-4 and TRBJ2-5; the D gene could be TRBD1 or TRBD2 (5 bases each). The J call is doubtful: the DNA matches TRBJ2-1 better. This CDR3 spans 15 amino acids. CDR1 and CDR2 from the germline V gene are SGHVT and SQSDAQ. The CDR3 DNA sequence: TGTGCCAGCATCCGACCGGGACGGATAAACAATGAGCAGTTCTTC. Protein product: CASIRPGRINNEQFF.

This clonotype came up many times. The chain combines TRBV6-1 with TRBJ2-7; 8 bases map to TRBD2. There are 15 residues in the CDR3. V was clipped by 8 bases and J by 4 bases; unmatched bases: 13. CDR1 and CDR2 from the germline V gene are MNHNS and SASEGT. The CDR3 bases are TGTGCCAGCCAGACCAGGGCTAGCGGGTCGTACGAGCAGTACTTC. It translates to CASQTRASGSYEQYF.

The chain has TRBV7-2 and TRBJ2-6; TRBD2 matches 11 bases. This CDR3 is 19 amino acids long. Losses at the gene ends were 3 bases for V and 0 bases for J; bases not matched to a gene: 7. CDR1 and CDR2 from the germline V gene are SGHTA and FQGNSA. The CDR3 spells CASSFTTSGTRSGANVLTF. In DNA form, the CDR3 reads TGTGCCAGCAGCTTCACGACTAGCGGGACCCGCTCTGGGGCCAACGTCCTGACTTTC.

The chain uses TRBV7-3 and TRBJ2-1; TRBD2 matches at 9 bases. Looked up from germline, CDR1 is SGHTA and CDR2 is FQGTGA. Trimming took 2 bases from V and 4 from J; bases not matched to a gene: 6. This CDR3 region has 16 residues. The CDR3 DNA follows: TGTGCCAGCAGCTTATCGCCGACTAGCGGATACAATGAGCAGTTCTTC. Translating it yields CASSLSPTSGYNEQFF.

This clonotype has only a few counts. This rearrangement joins TRBV5-8 to TRBJ1-6, with a weak D call TRBD1 (5 bases). The CDR3 loop spans 15 amino acids. V lost 0 bases to trimming and J lost 10 bases, with 14 bases between them. Germline V gene sequence: CDR1 SGHTS, CDR2 YDEGEE. CDR3 nucleotide sequence: TGTGCCAGCAGCTTGGAGCCAGGGTCACGGTCACCCCTCCACTTT. Encoded protein: CASSLEPGSRSPLHF.

Relative to its sample, this clonotype is medium-sized. V gene TRBV11-3 combines with J gene TRBJ2-3; weak D call: TRBD2 (5 bases). The CDR3 is 15 amino acids. V was pared by 6 bases and J by 1 base, with 14 bases between. The V gene's germline CDR1 is SGHNT and CDR2 YENEEA. The DNA for the CDR3 is TGTGCCAGCAGTCGAACTAGTGGGGGCACAGATACGCAGTATTTT. It specifies CASSRTSGGTDTQYF. The whole variable domain, remainder taken from reference TRBV11-3 and TRBJ2-3, is EAGVVQSPRYKIIEKKQPVAFWCNPISGHNTLYWYLQNLGQGPELLIRYENEEAVDDSQLPKDRFSAERLKGVDSTLKIQPAELGDSAVYLCASSRTSGGTDTQYFGPGTRLTVL.

This clonotype is deemed large. This chain links TRBV7-6 with TRBJ2-1; TRBD2 is a possible D gene (6 bases). This CDR3 comprises 14 residues. Looked up from germline, CDR1 is SGHVS and CDR2 is FNYEAQ. V lost 4 bases and J lost 4, with 11 bases in between. CDR3 loop: CASSSVGGYNEQFF. CDR3 bases: TGTGCCAGCAGCTCGGTTGGGGGGTACAATGAGCAGTTCTTC.

This clonotype was seen at least ten times. CDR3 amino acids: CAISEDRHSPLHF. CDR3 DNA sequence: TGTGCCATCAGTGAGGACAGACATTCACCCCTCCACTTT. The chain combines TRBV10-3 with TRBJ1-6, with D possibly TRBD1 on 5 matching bases. V was trimmed by 2 bases and J by 8 bases, leaving 7 bases between them. Germline CDR1 ENHRY, CDR2 SYGVKD. The CDR3 has 13 amino acids.

J is TRBJ2-1 and V is TRBV20-1, with 9 bases lining up with TRBD1. Matching the DNA end better, TRBJ2-5 makes the J call doubtful. Per the germline V gene, CDR1 is DFQATT and CDR2 is SNEGSKA (reference sequence). The CDR3 consists of 13 residues. In nucleotides, the CDR3 is TGCAGTGCTAGGGAGACAGGGGGAGAGACCCAGTACTTC. Translation gives CSARETGGETQYF.

By share, this clonotype counts as medium-sized. This chain uses TRBV11-2 with TRBJ2-5; either TRBD1 or TRBD2 may fit D (5 bases each). Germline CDR1 SGHAT, CDR2 FQNNGV. The CDR3 extends over 12 amino acids. Trimming cost V 3 bases and J 5 bases, with 7 bases left between them. CDR3 residues: CASSFEGETQYF. The DNA of the CDR3 is TGTGCCAGCAGCTTTGAGGGGGAGACCCAGTACTTC.

This clonotype was seen once. This chain uses TRBV10-3 with TRBJ2-2, with TRBD1 identical over 7 bases. The CDR3 has 14 amino acids. Germline assignment: CDR1 ENHRY and CDR2 SYGVKD. The junction had 5 bases not matched to a gene; V was cut back by 3 bases and J by 7 bases. CDR3 coding DNA: TGTGCCATCAGTGATAAAGGGGGCGGCGGGGAGCTGTTTTTT. This encodes CAISDKGGGGELFF.

Here the CDR3 DNA reads TGTGCCAGCAGTCCCGGATCCGGGACAGGGGGAAGTGTTCTGGGCTACACCTTC. It encodes CASSPGSGTGGSVLGYTF. This rearrangement joins TRBV27 to TRBJ1-2; 11 bases match TRBD1. This CDR3 has 18 amino acids. The germline V gene has CDR1 MNHEY and CDR2 SMNVEV (reference sequence). J was trimmed by 8 bases and V by 5 bases; bases with no gene match: 19.

The CDR3 sequence is CATSGEDRTREQYF. The CDR3 region has the DNA TGTGCCACCAGTGGGGAGGACAGGACACGGGAGCAGTACTTC. The chain has TRBV24-1 and TRBJ2-5; D might be TRBD1 (7 bases). The CDR3 is made up of 14 amino acids. Trimming took off 5 bases at V and 11 bases at J, with 20 bases between the two ends. Germline CDR1 KGHDR, CDR2 SFDVKD.

This clonotype is hyperexpanded in the sample. The chain couples TRBV7-2 to TRBJ2-7, with D possibly TRBD2 on 5 matching bases. The CDR3 is 15 residues long. Germline V gene data show CDR1 as SGHTA and CDR2 as FQGNSA. Trimming shortened V by 1 base and J by 1 base, and 11 bases separated the two germline ends. CDR3 loop: CASSLGRERSYEQYF. In DNA form, the CDR3 reads TGTGCCAGCAGCTTAGGTCGGGAACGGTCCTACGAGCAGTACTTC.

The rearrangement uses TRBV2 and TRBJ1-5; D is ambiguous. Looked up from germline, CDR1 is SNHLY and CDR2 is FYNNEI. The CDR3 length is 13 residues. V was shortened by 4 bases and J by 5 bases, with 9 bases between the two germline ends. The CDR3 region has the DNA TGTGCCAGCAGTGTCGAAAGGGATCAGCCCCAGCATTTT. It is translated as CASSVERDQPQHF.